The clone carrying this T cell receptor beta chain occurred a few times. Germline CDR1 reads MNHEY; CDR2 reads SMNVEV (reference sequence). CDR3 length: 14 residues. The germline V and J ends were trimmed by 0 bases and 6 bases, with 8 bases remaining between them. This record belongs to a study of T cells in Graves' hyperthyroidism and ophthalmopathy. Not enrolled were patients with uncontrolled infection, other autoimmune disease, pregnancy or lactation. What was amplified from RNA transcripts were TCR beta CDR3 regions. The study used the HTBI primer set for a first-round RT-PCR of the TCR CDR3. Using its own MiXCR run on the multiplex PCR reads, TCRdb lists one record per CDR3 protein. The table has hundreds of thousands of distinct CDR3 sequences, more than 15% seen once.

Sequencing input: blood. This chain uses TRBV27 with TRBJ2-2; D gene ambiguous. This sequence was found in a middle-aged woman with Graves' ophthalmopathy. The CDR3 is CASSLSHLPGELFF. CDR3 DNA sequence: TGTGCCAGCAGTTTATCCCACCTTCCCGGGGAGCTGTTTTTT.